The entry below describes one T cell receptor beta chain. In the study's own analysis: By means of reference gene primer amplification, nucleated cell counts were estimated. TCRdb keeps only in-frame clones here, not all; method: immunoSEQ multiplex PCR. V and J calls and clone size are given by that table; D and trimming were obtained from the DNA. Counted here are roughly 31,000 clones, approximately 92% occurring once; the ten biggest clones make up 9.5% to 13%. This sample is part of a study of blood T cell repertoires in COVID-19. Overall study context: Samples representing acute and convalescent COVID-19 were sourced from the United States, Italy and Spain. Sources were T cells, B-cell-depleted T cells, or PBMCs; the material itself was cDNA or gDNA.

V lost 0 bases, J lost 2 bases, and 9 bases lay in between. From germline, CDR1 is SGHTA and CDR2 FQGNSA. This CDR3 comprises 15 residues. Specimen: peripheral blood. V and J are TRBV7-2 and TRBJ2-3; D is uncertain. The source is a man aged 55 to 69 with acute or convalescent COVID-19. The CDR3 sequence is CASSLAYRPTDTQYF. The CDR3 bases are TGTGCCAGCAGCTTAGCGTACAGACCCACAGATACGCAGTATTTT.